What follows is one T cell receptor beta chain and its context. The data are from a study of sequential checkpoint blockade in melanoma. The treatment is: randomized to nivolumab then ipilimumab (arm A) or the reverse (arm B). Germline V gene lookup returns CDR1 SEHNR and CDR2 FQNEAQ (reference sequence). The CDR3 is made up of 16 amino acids. J lost 0 bases, V lost 3 bases, and 4 bases had no gene match. Sequencing was performed with immunoSEQ multiplex PCR; in TCRdb, only in-frame clones are kept and a portion is missing. The repertoire has 11,000 to 15,000 clones, about 78% of them found once; the top ten carry 25% to 35%.

The source material was CD8+ T cells sorted from blood (inferred from file names), sampled from a patient given nivolumab and ipilimumab in sequence. V and J are TRBV7-9 and TRBJ2-2; 7 nucleotides agree with TRBD2. This sequence was found in a human donor with melanoma. CDR3 in amino acids: CASSLGGTSNTGELFF. Written as DNA, the CDR3 is TGTGCCAGCAGCTTGGGGGGGACTTCGAACACCGGGGAGCTGTTTTTT.